This TCR beta chain was captured by sequencing in a study of T cells in tuberculosis. General study findings and limits: Active tuberculosis cases were adults; controls were adolescents.

To note about this clone: Its target is not known.

This CDR3 comprises 13 residues. In germline, CDR1 is LGHNA, CDR2 YNFKEQ. Trimming removed 5 bases at V and 5 bases at J, with 12 bases between. Generated by immunoSEQ multiplex PCR, the TCRdb table keeps only in-frame clones and is missing some. The sample lists 25,000 to 35,000 clones, 80% to 95% occurring once. The chain uses TRBV4-2 and TRBJ2-5, with a tentative D call TRBD1 (6 bases). The receptor was isolated from a donor aged 5-35 years with latent tuberculosis or without tuberculosis infection. The sequencing input was PBMCs. CDR3 DNA: TGTGCCAGCAGCTTTCGTAGGGGGGAGACCCAGTACTTC. It yields the protein CASSFRRGETQYF.